What follows are 24 T cell receptor beta chains derived from one specimen sequenced in a study of vaccination effects on CD4 cells after COVID-19. The repertoire was sequenced with immunoSEQ multiplex PCR; TCRdb's copy has only in-frame clones and lacks some. The table records tens of thousands of clones, 79% of them present only once. Under the ViraFEST assay, PBMC were stimulated with viral peptide pools so that antigen-specific CD4+ T cells expanded. Sequencing was performed afterwards. Subsequent to ten to eleven days of culture, CD4+ T cells were isolated. Vaccine recipients, nucleocapsid antibody negative, had no prior SARS-CoV-2 infection. Their specific antigens are unknown. The sample here was CD4+ T cells from PBMCs cultured with HCoV-OC43 spike peptides, taken before COVID-19 vaccination. Stated subset: HCoV-OC43 spike overlapping peptide pool stimulation. Every receptor here comes from a human donor who received a COVID-19 vaccine.

The J gene is TRBJ1-2, the V gene TRBV7-2; the D is unclear. Trimming cost V 4 bases and J 5 bases, with 8 bases left between them. Germline CDR1 and CDR2: SGHTA and FQGNSA. This CDR3 region has 12 residues. The CDR3 is CASSSENYGYTF. In nucleotides, the CDR3 is TGTGCCAGCAGCTCTGAGAATTATGGCTACACCTTC.

Only one count was recorded for this clone. The chain links TRBV7-2 to TRBJ2-5, with 7 bases identical to TRBD1. V shed 0 bases and J 5 bases; nucleotides not matched to a gene: 6. Germline CDR1 reads SGHTA; CDR2 reads FQGNSA. This CDR3 spans 15 amino acids. The CDR3 DNA sequence: TGTGCCAGCAGCTTAGCAGGGGGCTTGGGGGAGACCCAGTACTTC. Its translation is CASSLAGGLGETQYF.

This sequence joins TRBV7-3 and TRBJ2-6; possibly TRBD1 or TRBD2 for D (5 bases each). V gave up 5 bases and J gave up 0 bases, with 14 bases separating them. CDR3 length: 17 amino acids. CDR1 is SGHTA and CDR2 is FQGTGA in the germline V gene. CDR3 in amino acids: CASSPGTLYSGANVLTF. CDR3 sequence (DNA): TGTGCCAGCAGCCCGGGGACCCTTTACTCTGGGGCCAACGTCCTGACTTTC.

V gene TRBV5-1 combines with J gene TRBJ2-3, with 7 positions matching TRBD1. The CDR3 is made up of 14 amino acids. In germline, CDR1 is SGHRS, CDR2 YFSETQ. Trimming cost V 4 bases and J 4 bases; bases outside gene matches: 6. CDR3 coding DNA: TGCGCCAGCAGCGTGCAGACAGGGCCAGATACGCAGTATTTT. Translating it yields CASSVQTGPDTQYF.

A remark on this clone: The same CDR3 arises from other DNA sequences in this sample as well. V usage is TRBV19 and J usage is TRBJ2-7; no definite D call. The germline V gene has CDR1 LNHDA and CDR2 SQIVND (reference sequence). Between the trimmed V and J ends, which lost 3 bases and 4 bases, there was a span of 7 bases. The CDR3 contains 12 residues. CDR3 protein: CASSIPRYEQYV. The CDR3 nucleotides read TGTGCCAGTAGTATCCCTCGGTACGAGCAGTACGTC.

This clone was seen more than once but under ten times. CDR3 sequence: CASSLADLPSEQYV. Here the CDR3 DNA reads TGTGCCAGCAGCTTAGCGGACCTACCTTCCGAGCAGTACGTC. The V gene is TRBV11-2, the J gene TRBJ2-7; the D is unclear. Germline CDR1 SGHAT, CDR2 FQNNGV. CDR3 length equals 14 residues. The V end was cut by 1 base, the J end by 6 bases, with 13 bases between.

This chain uses TRBV19 with TRBJ2-6; D is perhaps TRBD1 (6 bases). Trimming pared 6 bases from V and 0 bases from J, leaving 9 bases between. This CDR3 spans 15 amino acids. The germline gives CDR1 LNHDA, CDR2 SQIVND (reference sequence). The CDR3 DNA reads as TGTGCCAGTAGGGGACACCACTCTGGGGCCAACGTCCTGACTTTC. Amino acids: CASRGHHSGANVLTF.

The chain has TRBV6-1 and TRBJ1-6, with D possibly being TRBD1 (5 bases). This CDR3 region has 15 residues. The germline gives CDR1 MNHNS, CDR2 SASEGT. The ends were cut back, 2 bases at V and 7 bases at J, with 12 bases in the middle. CDR3 nucleotides: TGTGCCAGCAGTGAACAGGGACGGCTGAATTCACCCCTCCACTTT. Its protein product is CASSEQGRLNSPLHF.

The chain uses TRBV5-1 and TRBJ1-2; 8 bases are shared with TRBD1. V lost 4 bases and J lost 4; bases outside the gene matches: 9. Germline CDR1 and CDR2: SGHRS and YFSETQ. The CDR3 length is 15 residues. Here the CDR3 DNA reads TGCGCCAGCAGCGTGGGGCAGGGGGCCTCCTATGGCTACACCTTC. Protein product: CASSVGQGASYGYTF.

The chain has TRBV9 and TRBJ1-2, with TRBD1 matching 11 bases. CDR1 is SGDLS, CDR2 YYNGEE, per germline. V lost 1 base to trimming and J lost 8 bases; unmatched junction nucleotides: 4. The CDR3 covers 14 residues. Here the CDR3 DNA reads TGTGCCAGCAGCGTAACGGGACAGGGGGGAGGCTACACCTTC. It specifies CASSVTGQGGGYTF.

This clone was observed once. This chain uses TRBV2 with TRBJ1-2; D unresolved. The germline gives CDR1 SNHLY, CDR2 FYNNEI. The length of the CDR3 is 14 residues. Trimming cost V 3 bases and J 0 bases, with 8 bases left between them. CDR3: CASSEKWTNYGYTF. In DNA, the CDR3 is TGTGCCAGCAGTGAGAAGTGGACTAACTATGGCTACACCTTC.

The chain uses TRBV18 and TRBJ2-6; D possibly matches TRBD1 or TRBD2 (5 bases each). Germline values: CDR1 KGHSH, CDR2 LQKENI. With 1 base removed from V and 2 bases from J, the gap between germline ends came to 15 bases. The CDR3 length is 18 residues. The CDR3 sequence is CASSPRGIGLAGANVLTF. As DNA, the CDR3 is TGTGCCAGCTCACCACGGGGGATCGGTCTGGCTGGGGCCAACGTCCTGACTTTC.

The V and J genes are TRBV29-1 and TRBJ1-1, with 9 bases identical to TRBD1. V lost 7 bases to trimming and J lost 3 bases; unmatched junction nucleotides: 3. The CDR3 is made up of 12 amino acids. The germline CDR1 and CDR2 sequences are SQVTM and ANQGSEA. The CDR3: CSGDRVDTEAFF. In DNA form, the CDR3 reads TGCAGCGGGGACAGGGTGGACACTGAAGCTTTCTTT. Based on the CDR3 plus reference TRBV29-1 and TRBJ1-1, the full variable domain is SAVISQKPSRDICQRGTSLTIQCQVDSQVTMMFWYRQQPGQSLTLIATANQGSEATYESGFVIDKFPISRPNLTFSTLTVSNMSPEDSSIYLCSGDRVDTEAFFGQGTRLTVV.

The genes are TRBV19 and TRBJ1-1; 7 bases line up with TRBD1. Per germline, CDR1 LNHDA and CDR2 SQIVND (reference sequence). The CDR3 spans 15 residues. Losses at the gene ends were 4 bases for V and 6 bases for J; bases not matched to a gene: 11. For the CDR3, the DNA is TGTGCCAGTAGTAGGCCGACAGGGTTTTACGCTGAAGCTTTCTTT. Residues: CASSRPTGFYAEAFF.

This clone has only one observation. The chain recombines TRBV7-2 with TRBJ2-4; 7 positions match TRBD2. The CDR3 is 13 residues long. Losses at the gene ends were 5 bases for V and 4 bases for J; bases not matched to a gene: 2. Germline V gene sequence: CDR1 SGHTA, CDR2 FQGNSA. The DNA of the CDR3 is TGTGCCAGCAGCCCTAGCGGTAAAAACATTCAGTACTTC. It specifies CASSPSGKNIQYF.

The chain joins TRBV5-4 to TRBJ1-1; D not certain. Germline V CDR1 and CDR2: SGHNT, YYREEE (reference sequence). This CDR3 spans 15 amino acids. V shed 0 bases and J shed 6 bases, with 15 bases lying between them. The CDR3 DNA sequence: TGTGCCAGCAGCTTGGCCAACAGAGAGGCCGCTGAAGCTTTCTTT. It is translated as CASSLANREAAEAFF.

The J gene is TRBJ1-4, the V gene TRBV6-1; 8 nucleotides agree with TRBD1. Trimming removed 3 bases from V and 4 bases from J; junction bases left unmatched: 7. The CDR3 runs to 16 residues. Germline loops: CDR1 MNHNS, CDR2 SASEGT. The CDR3 nucleotides are TGTGCCAGCAGTGACACAGGGGGACTAGTTAATGAAAAACTGTTTTTT. This encodes CASSDTGGLVNEKLFF.

The chain recombines TRBV7-8 with TRBJ2-5; TRBD1 matches 7 bases. Germline V lookup: CDR1 SGHVS, CDR2 FQNEAQ. The ends lost 7 bases at V and 5 bases at J; junction bases unmatched: 16. The length of the CDR3 is 16 residues. CDR3 DNA sequence: TGTGCCAGCACCCTGGGGACAGTGACCTCAATGGAGACCCAGTACTTC. Its protein is CASTLGTVTSMETQYF. Together with reference TRBV7-8 and TRBJ2-5, the CDR3 gives the full variable domain: GAGVSQSPRYKVAKRGQDVALRCDPISGHVSLFWYQQALGQGPEFLTYFQNEAQLDKSGLPSDRFFAERPEGSVSTLKIQRTQQEDSAVYLCASTLGTVTSMETQYFGPGTRLLVL.

This clone occurred once. V and J are TRBV20-1 and TRBJ2-5, with D possibly called TRBD1 or TRBD2 (5 bases each). Germline CDR1 DFQATT, CDR2 SNEGSKA (reference sequence). V lost 3 bases to trimming and J lost 5 bases, with 19 bases between them. This CDR3 comprises 15 residues. CDR3 residues: CSASRRTLVGETQYF. The CDR3 DNA follows: TGCAGTGCTAGTCGGAGGACATTGGTGGGGGAGACCCAGTACTTC.

The rearrangement joins TRBV4-3 to TRBJ2-1, with 8 positions matching TRBD2. The length of the CDR3 is 17 residues. Germline assignment: CDR1 LGHNA and CDR2 YSLEER. V trimming: 0 bases; J trimming: 4 bases; junction bases outside the gene matches: 8. CDR3 loop: CASSQEIPSGGYNEQFF. The CDR3 nucleotides are TGCGCCAGCAGCCAAGAAATCCCAAGCGGGGGATACAATGAGCAGTTCTTC.

Only one count was recorded for this clone. The gene calls are TRBV7-9 and TRBJ1-5; D is undetermined. There are 15 residues in the CDR3. Per the germline V gene, CDR1 is SEHNR and CDR2 is FQNEAQ (reference sequence). V shed 3 bases and J shed 0 bases, with 9 bases lying between them. CDR3 DNA: TGTGCCAGCAGCTTCGCGGGAAATAGCAATCAGCCCCAGCATTTT. Its translation is CASSFAGNSNQPQHF.

This clone is a singleton in its sample. The chain employs TRBV14 and TRBJ2-3; 12 bases line up with TRBD2. This CDR3 is built from 20 residues. The trim removed 10 bases at V and 4 bases at J, leaving 24 bases unmatched. Germline V gene data show CDR1 as SGHDN and CDR2 as FVKESK. CDR3: CATLLETLAGGQNLPDTQYF. The CDR3 DNA is TGTGCCACCCTATTGGAGACCCTAGCGGGGGGGCAAAATCTCCCAGATACGCAGTATTTT.

This clone was observed a handful of times. This chain connects TRBV7-9 to TRBJ1-2; D unresolved. V lost 5 bases and J 13 bases, leaving 23 bases between the germline ends. The CDR3 runs to 14 residues. Germline values: CDR1 SEHNR, CDR2 FQNEAQ (reference sequence). CDR3 sequence (DNA): TGTGCCAGCAGCCCCCTTGCTGGTGAAGGCGCAACCACCTTC. Translating it yields CASSPLAGEGATTF. Combining the CDR3 with reference TRBV7-9 and TRBJ1-2 gives the whole variable domain DTGVSQNPRHKITKRGQNVTFRCDPISEHNRLYWYRQTLGQGPEFLTYFQNEAQLEKSRLLSDRFSAERPKGSFSTLEIQRTEQGDSAMYLCASSPLAGEGATTFGSGTRLTVV.

The V and J genes are TRBV6-5 and TRBJ2-1; 9 bases agree with TRBD2. From germline, CDR1 is MNHEY and CDR2 SVGAGI. V trimming: 6 bases; J trimming: 4 bases; junction bases outside the gene matches: 7. The CDR3 is made up of 15 amino acids. The DNA for the CDR3 is TGTGCCAGCAGGGCAGCGGGGGGCGGGTACAATGAGCAGTTCTTC. Its translation is CASRAAGGGYNEQFF.